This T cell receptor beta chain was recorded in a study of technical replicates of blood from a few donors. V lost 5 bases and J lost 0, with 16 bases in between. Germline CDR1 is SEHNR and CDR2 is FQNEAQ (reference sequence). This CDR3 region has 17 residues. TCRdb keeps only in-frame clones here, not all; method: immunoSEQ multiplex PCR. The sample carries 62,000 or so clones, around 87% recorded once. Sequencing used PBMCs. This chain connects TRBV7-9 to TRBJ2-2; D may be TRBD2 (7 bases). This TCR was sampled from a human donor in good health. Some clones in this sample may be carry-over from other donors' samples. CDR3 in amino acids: CASSPRGGGTNTGELFF. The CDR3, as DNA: TGTGCCAGCAGCCCCCGAGGGGGGGGCACGAACACCGGGGAGCTGTTTTTT.